The T cell receptor (beta chain) under discussion was sequenced for a study of cytotoxic CD8 clonotypes in ibrutinib-treated CLL. Whole-study findings and limits: Investigators sampled sustained-remission and progressing patients at differing times.

About this clone: Its antigen is unidentified.

The planned depth of sequencing spanned 1 in 200,000 to 1 in 1 million T cells. Sequenced by immunoSEQ multiplex PCR; TCRdb stores in-frame clones only, minus some. Among more than 300,000 clones listed, around four fifths were seen once. The receptor's source is a human donor with chronic lymphocytic leukemia. This specimen was PBMCs, taken before ibrutinib treatment.

DNA for the CDR3: TGCGCCAGCAGCCAAGATTCCAGGGACTTGACTCACTACGAGCAGTACTTC. It is translated as CASSQDSRDLTHYEQYF. The V call is TRBV4-1, the J call TRBJ2-7; possibly TRBD2 for D (6 bases). V was pared by 0 bases and J by 3 bases, with 18 bases between. This CDR3 region has 17 residues. Germline V CDR1 and CDR2: MGHRA, YSYEKL.